This paragraph reports one T cell receptor (beta chain). Its antigen is as yet unknown. Profiling relied on immunoSEQ multiplex PCR, and the TCRdb table lists in-frame clones only, not all of them. The sample lists under 55,000 clones, around three quarters seen once, with approximately 4.8% in the top ten. This sample is drawn from a study of T cells in localized non-small cell lung cancer. General observations from the study: Compared with tumor, uninvolved adjacent lung displayed greater T cell clonality, ranking highest overall.

The CDR3 is 16 residues long. V lost 3 bases to trimming and J lost 0 bases, with 15 bases between them. CDR1 is SGHDT and CDR2 is YYEEEE in the germline V gene. This sample comprised PBMCs, obtained before any cancer treatment. This chain joins TRBV5-6 and TRBJ1-1, with D perhaps TRBD1 (6 bases). The receptor comes from a woman aged 40-69 years with stage II lung adenocarcinoma. Written as DNA, the CDR3 is TGTGCCAGCAGCTACCAGGGGACGGGAGTGAACACTGAAGCTTTCTTT. Amino acid sequence: CASSYQGTGVNTEAFF. Drawing the rest from reference TRBV5-6 and TRBJ1-1, the complete variable domain is DAGVTQSPTHLIKTRGQQVTLRCSPKSGHDTVSWYQQALGQGPQFIFQYYEEEERQRGNFPDRFSGHQFPNYSSELNVNALLLGDSALYLCASSYQGTGVNTEAFFGQGTRLTVV.